These 24 T cell receptor beta chains originate from one sample sequenced in a study of control samples from healthy donors and cancer patients. Clones were sequenced by immunoSEQ multiplex PCR, and TCRdb holds only the in-frame ones, with some missing. The sample lists some 150,000 clones; around 94% were seen once. Sequenced: PBMCs. The receptors stem from a man in his sixties with colorectal cancer.

The chain employs TRBV7-9 and TRBJ2-5, with TRBD1 matching over 7 bases. The J segment lost 2 bases and the V segment lost 3 bases, leaving 6 bases of the junction unmatched. Looked up from germline, CDR1 is SEHNR and CDR2 is FQNEAQ (reference sequence). The CDR3 covers 15 residues. CDR3 coding DNA: TGTGCCAGCAGCTTTGGGGACAGCAGTCAAGAGACCCAGTACTTC. It codes for CASSFGDSSQETQYF.

V is TRBV7-9 and J is TRBJ2-1; 12 bases line up with TRBD2. The CDR3 sequence is 16 residues long. After removal of 3 bases from V and 6 bases from J, the junction contained 6 bases not matched to a gene. The germline gives CDR1 SEHNR, CDR2 FQNEAQ (reference sequence). CDR3: CASSFLTSGGLNEQFF. The CDR3 nucleotides read TGTGCCAGCAGCTTCCTCACTAGCGGGGGGCTCAATGAGCAGTTCTTC.

CDR3: CASPLMDREYGYTF. The CDR3 bases are TGCGCCAGCCCACTGATGGACAGGGAGTATGGCTACACCTTC. The chain has TRBV23-1 and TRBJ1-2, with 8 bases aligning to TRBD1. TRBV23-1 is designated an ORF whose function remains uncertain. Losses at the gene ends were 8 bases for V and 5 bases for J; bases not matched to a gene: 10. The CDR3 spans 14 residues.

The J gene is TRBJ1-4, the V gene TRBV10-3; 10 bases align to TRBD1. Germline CDR1 and CDR2: ENHRY and SYGVKD. The CDR3 covers 15 residues. The V segment lost 8 bases and the J segment 1 base; nucleotides outside the gene matches: 4. The CDR3 DNA sequence: TGTGCCATCGGGGACAGGGGTGGAACTAATGAAAAACTGTTTTTT. It encodes CAIGDRGGTNEKLFF.

This clone has only one observation. This chain links TRBV27 with TRBJ2-3, with TRBD2 identical over 14 bases. With V trimmed by 6 bases and J by 2 bases, 4 bases remained unmatched. The CDR3 length is 16 residues. Germline lookup yields CDR1 MNHEY and CDR2 SMNVEV (reference sequence). This chain's CDR3 is CASRATSGGVTDTQYF. The CDR3 DNA reads as TGTGCCAGCAGGGCGACTAGCGGGGGGGTCACAGATACGCAGTATTTT.

The chain employs TRBV7-9 and TRBJ2-7; 8 bases are shared with TRBD1. This CDR3 contains 14 residues. CDR1 SEHNR and CDR2 FQNEAQ come from the germline V gene (reference sequence). J was trimmed by 0 bases and V by 8 bases; bases with no gene match: 6. CDR3 region: CASGQGTASYEQYF. The CDR3 coding sequence is TGTGCCAGCGGACAGGGAACCGCCTCCTACGAGCAGTACTTC.

CDR3 sequence: CASRTTGELFF. CDR3 sequence (DNA): TGTGCCAGCAGGACCACCGGGGAGCTGTTTTTT. The chain links TRBV7-9 to TRBJ2-2, with D hard to call. The germline CDR1 and CDR2 sequences are SEHNR and FQNEAQ (reference sequence). The V end was cut by 6 bases, the J end by 4 bases, with 3 bases between. This CDR3 comprises 11 residues. The full variable domain, rest sourced from reference TRBV7-9 and TRBJ2-2, is DTGVSQNPRHKITKRGQNVTFRCDPISEHNRLYWYRQTLGQGPEFLTYFQNEAQLEKSRLLSDRFSAERPKGSFSTLEIQRTEQGDSAMYLCASRTTGELFFGEGSRLTVL.

This chain joins TRBV5-1 and TRBJ2-6, with 7 nucleotides matching TRBD1. Trimming cost V 0 bases and J 4 bases; bases outside gene matches: 4. Germline assignment: CDR1 SGHRS and CDR2 YFSETQ. This CDR3 has 16 amino acids. The CDR3, as DNA: TGCGCCAGCAGCTTGGGGACAGGTGCCGGGGCCAACGTCCTGACTTTC. Its translation is CASSLGTGAGANVLTF. Drawing the rest from reference TRBV5-1 and TRBJ2-6, the complete variable domain is KAGVTQTPRYLIKTRGQQVTLSCSPISGHRSVSWYQQTPGQGLQFLFEYFSETQRNKGNFPGRFSGRQFSNSRSEMNVSTLELGDSALYLCASSLGTGAGANVLTFGAGSRLTVL.

This rearrangement joins TRBV30 to TRBJ1-1, with D possibly matching TRBD1 (6 bases). This CDR3 contains 14 residues. Germline V CDR1 and CDR2: GTSNPN, SVGIG (reference sequence). With 1 base removed from V and 5 bases from J, the gap between germline ends came to 14 bases. The CDR3 here is CAWSGNEGGTEAFF. The CDR3 DNA follows: TGTGCCTGGAGTGGAAACGAAGGGGGGACTGAAGCTTTCTTT.

This clone showed up just once. The rearrangement uses TRBV18 and TRBJ2-6, with 7 bases aligning to TRBD2. Germline lookup yields CDR1 KGHSH and CDR2 LQKENI. The length of the CDR3 is 17 residues. V gave up 3 bases and J gave up 0 bases; unmatched junction bases: 5. CDR3 sequence (DNA): TGTGCCAGCTCACCCCCCTCGGGGGGCTCTGGGGCCAACGTCCTGACTTTC. It is translated as CASSPPSGGSGANVLTF.

The J gene is TRBJ2-3, the V gene TRBV6-1, with D perhaps TRBD2 (6 bases). The CDR3 contains 16 residues. The V end lost 2 bases, the J end lost 1 base, and 13 bases lay between the germline ends. Germline V gene lookup returns CDR1 MNHNS and CDR2 SASEGT. CDR3 residues: CASSESRRGRTDTQYF. CDR3 bases: TGTGCCAGCAGTGAAAGTCGGCGGGGACGCACAGATACGCAGTATTTT.

V usage is TRBV4-1 and J usage is TRBJ1-2; D is unresolved. The CDR3 is 14 amino acids. Trimming removed 0 bases from V and 4 bases from J, with 9 bases in between. Per the germline V gene, CDR1 is MGHRA and CDR2 is YSYEKL. The CDR3 sequence: CASSQELAGYGYTF. The CDR3 bases are TGCGCCAGCAGCCAAGAGCTAGCAGGCTATGGCTACACCTTC.

The V call is TRBV28, the J call TRBJ1-1, with D tentatively TRBD1 (5 bases). Germline-derived CDR1 and CDR2 are MDHEN and SYDVKM. The CDR3 has 12 residues. V lost 5 bases, J lost 4 bases, and 8 bases lay in between. As DNA, the CDR3 is TGTGCCAGCAGTATCAGGGTCACTGAAGCTTTCTTT. Amino acid sequence: CASSIRVTEAFF.

The J gene is TRBJ2-5, the V gene TRBV25-1; TRBD1 aligns across 9 bases. V lost 4 bases to trimming and J lost 2 bases; unmatched junction nucleotides: 5. The germline V gene has CDR1 MGHDK and CDR2 SYGVNS. CDR3 length: 15 amino acids. The CDR3 nucleotides read TGTGCCAGCAGTGGGCATGGACAGGGGCAAGAGACCCAGTACTTC. Protein sequence: CASSGHGQGQETQYF.

The chain recombines TRBV30 with TRBJ2-5; tentatively, D is TRBD2 (5 bases). The ends were cut back, 0 bases at V and 1 base at J, with 9 bases in the middle. Germline loops: CDR1 GTSNPN, CDR2 SVGIG (reference sequence). The CDR3 runs to 14 residues. The DNA for the CDR3 is TGTGCCTGGAGTGTAGGAGGCAGCCAAGAGACCCAGTACTTC. Translated: CAWSVGGSQETQYF.

The chain combines TRBV5-6 with TRBJ2-1; D might be TRBD2 (6 bases). V dropped 4 bases and J dropped 0 bases, with 11 bases sitting between them. Germline CDR1 SGHDT, CDR2 YYEEEE. The CDR3 loop spans 15 amino acids. The CDR3 spells CASSPGLPSYNEQFF. CDR3 DNA: TGTGCCAGCAGCCCGGGACTCCCCTCCTACAATGAGCAGTTCTTC.

The chain links TRBV19 to TRBJ2-7; D possibly corresponds to TRBD1 (6 bases). This CDR3 region has 18 residues. Germline CDR1 is LNHDA and CDR2 is SQIVND (reference sequence). The V gene lost 0 bases and the J gene lost 2 bases, with 20 bases spanning the gap. CDR3 nucleotide sequence: TGTGCCAGTAGTATAGAAGGACACGATACAGGGTATCCCTACGAGCAGTACTTC. This sequence encodes CASSIEGHDTGYPYEQYF.

This chain connects TRBV7-2 to TRBJ2-1; 10 nucleotides agree with TRBD2. Germline-derived CDR1 and CDR2 are SGHTA and FQGNSA. The CDR3 has 15 residues. The J segment lost 0 bases and the V segment lost 11 bases, leaving 7 bases of the junction unmatched. CDR3 DNA: TGTGCCCTAAGAAGACTAGCGGGCTCCTACAATGAGCAGTTCTTC. Translating gives CALRRLAGSYNEQFF. The whole variable domain, filled in from reference TRBV7-2 and TRBJ2-1, reads GAGVSQSPSNKVTEKGKDVELRCDPISGHTALYWYRQSLGQGLEFLIYFQGNSAPDKSGLPSDRFSAERTGGSVSTLTIQRTQQEDSAVYLCALRRLAGSYNEQFFGPGTRLTVL.

The chain has TRBV18 and TRBJ2-3; 8 bases are shared with TRBD2. Germline loops: CDR1 KGHSH, CDR2 LQKENI. This CDR3 is built from 15 residues. The ends lost 2 bases at V and 5 bases at J; junction bases unmatched: 6. For the CDR3, the DNA is TGTGCCAGCTCACCAGGGAGCGGGGGCCGAGATACGCAGTATTTT. It specifies CASSPGSGGRDTQYF. Looking up the rest from reference TRBV18 and TRBJ2-3 gives the full variable domain: NAGVMQNPRHLVRRRGQEARLRCSPMKGHSHVYWYRQLPEEGLKFMVYLQKENIIDESGMPKERFSAEFPKEGPSILRIQQVVRGDSAAYFCASSPGSGGRDTQYFGPGTRLTVL.

This clone was seen just once. The J gene is TRBJ2-2, the V gene TRBV25-1, with 8 bases matching TRBD2. The junction had 3 bases not matched to a gene; V was cut back by 11 bases and J by 4 bases. The CDR3 contains 12 residues. Germline values: CDR1 MGHDK, CDR2 SYGVNS. The CDR3: CALRGGTGELFF. The CDR3 DNA follows: TGTGCCCTCCGGGGGGGCACCGGGGAGCTGTTTTTT.

V usage is TRBV4-1 and J usage is TRBJ2-7, with TRBD1 matching 8 bases. The CDR3 covers 17 residues. Germline V gene sequence: CDR1 MGHRA, CDR2 YSYEKL. Germline trimming cut 1 base from V and 2 bases from J; bases unmatched to any gene: 10. CDR3 sequence reads: CASSQGFRTGLAYEQYF. CDR3 sequence (DNA): TGCGCCAGCAGCCAAGGCTTTAGGACAGGGCTGGCCTACGAGCAGTACTTC.

In regard to this clone: The limits of the CDR3 on the DNA are not certain, so only TCRdb's listed CDR3 is given. The V gene is TRBV14, the J gene TRBJ2-3; the DNA was not used to check the table's D call, TRBD2. In germline, CDR1 is SGHDN, CDR2 FVKESK. Ends included, the CDR3 has 15 residues. Here the CDR3 reads CASSQDVGGGAGRYF.

The chain recombines TRBV7-2 with TRBJ1-5, with 7 bases identical to TRBD1. Germline V gene data show CDR1 as SGHTA and CDR2 as FQGNSA. This CDR3 is 15 amino acids long. V shed 5 bases and J 4 bases; nucleotides not matched to a gene: 8. The CDR3 reads CASSPVSDRNQPQHF. For the CDR3, the DNA is TGTGCCAGCAGCCCAGTGTCGGACAGGAATCAGCCCCAGCATTTT.

This chain connects TRBV3-1 (or the pseudogene TRBV3-2) to TRBJ2-2; the D gene is possibly TRBD2 (6 bases). Germline CDR1 LGHDT, CDR2 YNNKEL (reference sequence). This CDR3 contains 14 residues. V was cut by 0 bases and J by 6 bases, with 8 bases left in between. The CDR3 sequence: CASSQEGGAGELFF. The CDR3 bases are TGTGCCAGCAGCCAAGAAGGAGGGGCCGGGGAGCTGTTTTTT.